This entry lists 30 T cell receptor beta chains sequenced from one sample in a study of T cells in Graves' hyperthyroidism and ophthalmopathy. The source material, RNA transcripts, was used to amplify TCR beta CDR3 regions. In the first-round RT-PCR of the TCR CDR3, the HTBI primer set was used. TCRdb itself ran the multiplex PCR reads through MiXCR, one entry per CDR3 protein. The sample has 640,000 or so distinct CDR3 sequences; 12% to 15% are singletons. Sequencing was done on a sample of blood. The source of these receptors is a woman under 30 with Graves' ophthalmopathy.

This clonotype was counted at least ten times. This sequence joins TRBV7-2 and TRBJ2-5, with a weak D call TRBD2 (6 bases). The CDR3 runs 11 residues. CDR1 is SGHTA and CDR2 is FQGNSA in the germline V gene. Trimming took 5 bases from V and 11 from J, leaving 12 bases between them. As DNA, the CDR3 is TGTGCCAGCAGCCCGGGAGTCCTTCAGTACTTC. This translates into CASSPGVLQYF.

In this sample, this clonotype turned up many times. V and J are TRBV27 and TRBJ2-7, with D unclear. This CDR3 has 13 residues. Between the trimmed V and J ends, which lost 3 bases and 0 bases, there was a span of 6 bases. From germline, CDR1 is MNHEY and CDR2 SMNVEV (reference sequence). CDR3 protein: CASSFSSSYEQYF. The CDR3 DNA follows: TGTGCCAGCAGTTTTAGCTCCTCCTACGAGCAGTACTTC.

This clonotype was counted only a few times. The chain employs TRBV4-1 and TRBJ2-7, with a tentative D call TRBD1 (5 bases). Looked up from germline, CDR1 is MGHRA and CDR2 is YSYEKL. With 3 bases removed from V and 4 bases from J, the gap between germline ends came to 16 bases. The CDR3 loop spans 15 amino acids. CDR3 in amino acids: CASSQGLGVGYEQYF. The CDR3 region has the DNA TGCGCCAGCAGCCAGGGTTTAGGGGTTGGGTACGAGCAGTACTTC.

As for this clonotype: A single base separates this from a much larger clone, so it may be a read error. The chain uses TRBV2 and TRBJ2-7; 8 bases map to TRBD2. Germline-derived CDR1 and CDR2 are SNHLY and FYNNEI. The CDR3 is 16 amino acids. J was trimmed by 2 bases and V by 5 bases; bases with no gene match: 11. CDR3 in DNA: TGTGCCAGCAGTTACGAACCTAACGGGAGGGCCTACGAGCAGTACTTC. This gives the protein CASSYEPNGRAYEQYF.

V and J are TRBV30 and TRBJ2-7; 8 bases are shared with TRBD1. V was pared by 2 bases and J by 6 bases, with 9 bases of the junction left unmatched. The CDR3 loop spans 14 amino acids. CDR1 GTSNPN and CDR2 SVGIG come from the germline V gene (reference sequence). As DNA, the CDR3 is TGTGCCTGGAGTACTGGACAGGGAGGTCGCGAGCAGTACTTC. Translating it yields CAWSTGQGGREQYF.

The chain employs TRBV30 and TRBJ1-1; a possible D gene is TRBD1 (5 bases). This CDR3 comprises 14 residues. V lost 2 bases and J lost 0, with 10 bases in between. Germline V gene sequence: CDR1 GTSNPN, CDR2 SVGIG (reference sequence). CDR3 region: CAWSSGAVNTEAFF. Here the CDR3 DNA reads TGTGCCTGGAGTAGCGGGGCCGTGAACACTGAAGCTTTCTTT.

At least ten counts were recorded for this clonotype. The chain couples TRBV12-3 or TRBV12-4 to TRBJ2-3; 11 positions match TRBD2. The trim removed 6 bases at V and 4 bases at J, leaving 18 bases unmatched. The CDR3 consists of 19 residues. CDR3 sequence (DNA): TGTGCCAGCAGCCACCGTCTAGCGGGAGGTTGGGGCAGTTCAGATACGCAGTATTTT. It specifies CASSHRLAGGWGSSDTQYF.

This chain joins TRBV29-1 and TRBJ2-7; tentative D call: TRBD1 (6 bases). The CDR3 runs to 15 residues. The germline V gene has CDR1 SQVTM and CDR2 ANQGSEA. With 2 bases removed from V and 4 bases from J, the gap between germline ends came to 18 bases. As DNA, the CDR3 is TGCAGCGTTGAATCCATAGGGGGTGGGCTTTACGAGCAGTACTTC. Amino acids: CSVESIGGGLYEQYF.

This clonotype was counted ten times or more. V is TRBV11-2 and J is TRBJ2-3; TRBD2 might be the D (5 bases). Trimming removed 6 bases from V and 2 bases from J, with 18 bases in between. Germline CDR1 is SGHAT and CDR2 is FQNNGV. This CDR3 is 16 amino acids long. The CDR3 sequence is CASSSPVGLSTDTQYF. The CDR3 DNA follows: TGTGCCAGCAGTTCACCAGTTGGACTCTCCACAGATACGCAGTATTTT.

This clonotype was detected ten times or more. The V and J genes are TRBV5-1 and TRBJ1-2; possible D gene TRBD1, 6 bases. Germline CDR1 reads SGHRS; CDR2 reads YFSETQ. V was cut by 3 bases and J by 5 bases, with 23 bases left in between. The CDR3 sequence is 17 residues long. The CDR3 protein is CASSSGTRTALGYGYTF. The CDR3, as DNA: TGCGCCAGCAGCTCAGGAACTCGGACAGCCTTGGGATATGGCTACACCTTC.

Points on this clonotype: This may come from a read error, since a much larger clone is one base off. This chain joins TRBV7-2 and TRBJ2-7; D tentatively reads TRBD1 or TRBD2 (5 bases each). Germline loops: CDR1 SGHTA, CDR2 FQGNSA. CDR3 length equals 13 residues. This CDR3 reads CASGFGARRWQYF. The CDR3 DNA follows: TGTGCCAGCGGCTTCGGGGCTAGACGGTGGCAGTACTTC.

This clonotype was found many times. The rearrangement links TRBV5-1 to TRBJ2-5; 12 bases align to TRBD2. V lost 0 bases and J lost 2; bases outside the gene matches: 2. Germline loops: CDR1 SGHRS, CDR2 YFSETQ. The CDR3 covers 16 residues. The CDR3 loop reads CASSLGLAGEQETQYF. The DNA of the CDR3 is TGCGCCAGCAGCTTGGGACTAGCGGGAGAACAAGAGACCCAGTACTTC.

The chain carries TRBV9 and TRBJ2-7; 9 bases are shared with TRBD1. The CDR3 is made up of 16 amino acids. The J segment lost 5 bases and the V segment lost 4 bases, leaving 13 bases of the junction unmatched. Germline V gene sequence: CDR1 SGDLS, CDR2 YYNGEE. CDR3 coding DNA: TGTGCCAGCAGCCCTTTCCCGGACAGGGGTAGCCACGAGCAGTACTTC. This encodes CASSPFPDRGSHEQYF.

This clonotype was counted ten times or more. CDR3: CASSLRTYQPQHF. CDR3 nucleotide sequence: TGTGCCAGCAGTTTACGGACATATCAGCCCCAGCATTTT. The genes are TRBV27 and TRBJ1-5; tentatively, D is TRBD1 (5 bases). CDR1 and CDR2 (germline): MNHEY, SMNVEV (reference sequence). Trimming removed 2 bases from V and 5 bases from J, with 7 bases in between. The CDR3 runs to 13 residues.

This clonotype was detected a few times. The chain employs TRBV7-6 and TRBJ1-1; possibly TRBD1 for D (6 bases). The germline gives CDR1 SGHVS, CDR2 FNYEAQ. This CDR3 comprises 14 residues. The V end was cut by 8 bases, the J end by 0 bases, with 13 bases between. CDR3 DNA: TGTGCCAGCGGCAGGGGAACCATGAACACTGAAGCTTTCTTT. Protein: CASGRGTMNTEAFF.

This clonotype has a count of ten or more. The chain recombines TRBV2 with TRBJ2-3; 13 nucleotides line up with TRBD2. After removal of 5 bases from V and 0 bases from J, the junction contained 11 bases not matched to a gene. The CDR3 is 19 amino acids. Germline values: CDR1 SNHLY, CDR2 FYNNEI. This chain's CDR3 is CASSFLGLAGVTSTDTQYF. The CDR3 DNA sequence: TGTGCCAGCAGTTTCCTCGGACTAGCGGGAGTCACGAGCACAGATACGCAGTATTTT.

This clonotype was observed at least ten times. V is TRBV28 and J is TRBJ2-1; D unresolved. The V gene's germline CDR1 is MDHEN and CDR2 SYDVKM. The CDR3 has 12 residues. V lost 2 bases, J lost 6 bases, and 5 bases lay in between. CDR3 sequence (DNA): TGTGCCAGCAGTTTAAGGCGCAATGAGCAGTTCTTC. It specifies CASSLRRNEQFF.

This clonotype was counted ten times or more. The chain joins TRBV6-2 or TRBV6-3 to TRBJ2-7; D not resolved. Trimming shortened V by 8 bases and J by 2 bases, and 10 bases separated the two germline ends. Germline assignment: CDR1 MNHEY and CDR2 SVGEGT. This CDR3 contains 12 residues. CDR3 sequence: CASHPGTYEQYF. In DNA, the CDR3 is TGTGCCAGCCATCCTGGGACCTACGAGCAGTACTTC.

This clonotype was picked up many times. This chain joins TRBV12-3 or TRBV12-4 and TRBJ2-3, with D perhaps assigned TRBD1 or TRBD2 (5 bases each). The CDR3 covers 14 residues. V lost 5 bases, J lost 0 bases, and 9 bases lay in between. The DNA of the CDR3 is TGTGCCAGCAGTGTGGGACCAAGCACAGATACGCAGTATTTT. This translates into CASSVGPSTDTQYF.

There are a few counts of this clonotype. The chain has TRBV2 and TRBJ2-7; possibly TRBD1 for D (5 bases). The germline V gene encodes CDR1 SNHLY and CDR2 FYNNEI. V was cut by 3 bases and J by 1 base, with 13 bases left in between. This CDR3 region has 15 residues. CDR3 DNA sequence: TGTGCCAGCAGTGAGGGCCCAGGGATTTCCTACGAGCAGTACTTC. The encoded protein is CASSEGPGISYEQYF.

This clonotype was counted many times. The V gene is TRBV6-6, the J gene TRBJ2-3; D call uncertain. The V and J ends lost 0 bases and 0 bases respectively, with 1 base between them. CDR1 and CDR2 from the germline V gene are MNHNY and SVGAGI (reference sequence). The CDR3 has 13 amino acids. CDR3: CASSYSSTDTQYF. CDR3 nucleotide sequence: TGTGCCAGCAGTTACTCGAGCACAGATACGCAGTATTTT.

This clonotype was recorded many times. The chain has TRBV20-1 and TRBJ2-3; D not resolved. Germline CDR1 reads DFQATT; CDR2 reads SNEGSKA (reference sequence). V shed 0 bases and J shed 0 bases, with 7 bases lying between them. This CDR3 is 14 amino acids long. The CDR3 here is CSARDPHSTDTQYF. The CDR3 coding sequence is TGCAGTGCTAGAGATCCCCATAGCACAGATACGCAGTATTTT.

At least ten counts were recorded for this clonotype. This sequence joins TRBV29-1 and TRBJ2-2; 8 bases are a match to TRBD1. V shed 4 bases and J 5 bases; nucleotides not matched to a gene: 6. Germline loops: CDR1 SQVTM, CDR2 ANQGSEA. The CDR3 loop spans 14 amino acids. The CDR3 region is CSVARTGWTGELFF. In nucleotides, the CDR3 is TGCAGCGTTGCCCGGACAGGGTGGACCGGGGAGCTGTTTTTT.

This clonotype was found many times. The chain carries TRBV7-6 and TRBJ2-7; maybe TRBD2 (5 bases). This CDR3 has 13 amino acids. Trimming shortened V by 1 base and J by 5 bases, and 9 bases separated the two germline ends. From germline, CDR1 is SGHVS and CDR2 FNYEAQ. CDR3 loop: CASSLGRENEQYF. The CDR3 DNA reads TGTGCCAGCAGCTTAGGTAGGGAGAACGAGCAGTACTTC.

The chain recombines TRBV18 with TRBJ1-5, with D possibly TRBD1 on 5 matching bases. The CDR3 extends over 19 amino acids. CDR1 and CDR2 (germline): KGHSH, LQKENI. The V and J ends lost 8 bases and 0 bases respectively, with 26 bases between them. For the CDR3, the DNA is TGTGCCAGCACGAGGAGACGCACCATCGGGGACTATAGCAATCAGCCCCAGCATTTT. This sequence encodes CASTRRRTIGDYSNQPQHF.

With respect to this clonotype: One end of the junction varies from germline; a read error may be responsible. This chain joins TRBV7-2 and TRBJ2-7; weak D call: TRBD1 (6 bases). CDR3 length: 13 amino acids. The germline V gene encodes CDR1 SGHTA and CDR2 FQGNSA. In nucleotides, the CDR3 is TGTGCCGGCAGCCCCGGACAGAACTACGAGCAGTACTTC. It specifies CAGSPGQNYEQYF. Full variable domain (rest looked up from reference TRBV7-2 and TRBJ2-7): GAGVSQSPSNKVTEKGKDVELRCDPISGHTALYWYRQSLGQGLEFLIYFQGNSAPDKSGLPSDRFSAERTGGSVSTLTIQRTQQEDSAVYLCAGSPGQNYEQYFGPGTRLTVT.

V and J are TRBV12-3 or TRBV12-4 and TRBJ1-3; no definite D call. Trimming removed 7 bases at V and 4 bases at J, with 11 bases between. CDR3 size: 13 residues. Here the CDR3 reads CASTPLHGNTIYF. In DNA form, the CDR3 reads TGTGCCAGCACCCCTCTTCACGGAAACACCATATATTTT.

The gene calls are TRBV20-1 and TRBJ2-1; 9 bases are a match to TRBD2. The trim removed 3 bases at V and 0 bases at J, leaving 9 bases unmatched. Germline CDR1 DFQATT, CDR2 SNEGSKA (reference sequence). This CDR3 region has 17 residues. In DNA form, the CDR3 reads TGCAGTGCTAGTTCCAGCGGGAGGCCCCCCTCCTACAATGAGCAGTTCTTC. Translation: CSASSSGRPPSYNEQFF.

This clonotype was observed a few times. The V and J genes are TRBV7-8 and TRBJ2-1; TRBD1 aligns across 7 bases. V dropped 5 bases and J dropped 8; count of bases not matched to a gene: 6. Germline V CDR1 and CDR2: SGHVS, FQNEAQ. This CDR3 has 13 amino acids. The CDR3 region is CASSPQGTDEQFF. CDR3 nucleotides: TGTGCCAGCAGCCCACAGGGGACCGATGAGCAGTTCTTC.

This clonotype was counted many times. This rearrangement joins TRBV29-1 to TRBJ1-1; no definite D call. V was pared by 6 bases and J by 1 base, with 15 bases between. Germline CDR1 and CDR2: SQVTM and ANQGSEA. This CDR3 spans 14 amino acids. CDR3 region: CSVNRAESNTEAFF. In DNA, the CDR3 is TGCAGCGTCAATCGGGCAGAATCGAACACTGAAGCTTTCTTT. The full variable domain, with the rest looked up from reference TRBV29-1 and TRBJ1-1, is SAVISQKPSRDICQRGTSLTIQCQVDSQVTMMFWYRQQPGQSLTLIATANQGSEATYESGFVIDKFPISRPNLTFSTLTVSNMSPEDSSIYLCSVNRAESNTEAFFGQGTRLTVV.